The clone carrying this T cell receptor (beta chain) was found many times. The target antigen is unknown. The entry originates in a study of identical twins. Trimming cost V 1 base and J 3 bases, with 10 bases left between them. This CDR3 contains 14 residues. Germline V CDR1 and CDR2: ENHRY, SYGVKD. Study-level points and caveats: Modelling underestimated the level of out-of-frame TCR alpha sharing observed in monozygotic twins.

TCRdb passed the 5' RACE reads through MiXCR, listing each CDR3 protein once. The top ten clones hold around 4.4% of a sample with 550,000 to 700,000 distinct CDR3 sequences, approximately 21% of them seen once. Another study also made use of these data, one on T cells expressing NK-cell markers. That work contributes: Sorted CD3+CD56-NKG2C+, CD3+CD56+NKG2C+ and CD3+CD56+NKG2C- T cells supplied the TCR beta repertoires.

V and J are TRBV10-3 and TRBJ2-7, with D maybe TRBD2 (6 bases). The sequenced material came from PBMCs. This clonotype originated in a woman between 18 and 29 years old in good health. The CDR3 is CAISEYGGLYEQYF. CDR3 in DNA: TGTGCCATCAGTGAGTACGGGGGTCTCTACGAGCAGTACTTC.